These 30 T cell receptor beta chains were sequenced from one sample in a study of identical twins. MiXCR, applied by TCRdb to the 5' RACE reads, yields one record per CDR3 protein. Here the sample spans around 510,000 distinct CDR3 sequences, around an eighth being singletons. This sample also appeared in a second study, on yellow fever vaccine responses in identical twins.

Sequenced sample: CD4+ T cells sorted from blood. All receptors come from a woman aged 18-30 years in good health.

V usage is TRBV20-1 and J usage is TRBJ1-1, with D unclear. CDR3 length equals 14 residues. V dropped 0 bases and J dropped 0 bases, with 8 bases sitting between them. Germline CDR1 DFQATT, CDR2 SNEGSKA (reference sequence). The CDR3 loop is CSAREGSLNTEAFF. The CDR3 DNA reads TGCAGTGCTAGAGAAGGCAGCCTGAACACTGAAGCTTTCTTT.

The chain joins TRBV5-5 to TRBJ1-5; unclear D gene. Germline loops: CDR1 SGHKS, CDR2 YYEKEE (reference sequence). The length of the CDR3 is 13 residues. Trimming removed 0 bases at V and 9 bases at J, with 10 bases between. Here the CDR3 reads CASSLEGIGPQHF. CDR3 bases: TGTGCCAGCAGCTTGGAAGGCATTGGGCCCCAGCATTTT.

This clonotype was counted only a few times. The chain combines TRBV16 with TRBJ2-1, with D unclear. This CDR3 comprises 16 residues. Trimming removed 1 base from V and 3 bases from J, with 13 bases in between. CDR1 and CDR2 from the germline V gene are KGHSY and FQNENV. The CDR3 spells CASSQLGQSSYNEQFF. The DNA of the CDR3 is TGTGCCAGCAGCCAATTGGGCCAGTCCAGCTACAATGAGCAGTTCTTC.

The chain links TRBV5-1 to TRBJ2-3; TRBD2 matches 8 bases. Per germline, CDR1 SGHRS and CDR2 YFSETQ. The J segment lost 1 base and the V segment lost 0 bases, leaving 7 bases of the junction unmatched. This CDR3 is built from 17 residues. Written as DNA, the CDR3 is TGCGCCAGCAGCTTGGGTTCTTGGCGGGGGGGCACAGATACGCAGTATTTT. It codes for CASSLGSWRGGTDTQYF.

This clonotype was seen ten or more times. The rearrangement joins TRBV29-1 to TRBJ1-1; 11 bases match TRBD1. V dropped 6 bases and J dropped 4; count of bases not matched to a gene: 1. CDR1 and CDR2 (germline): SQVTM, ANQGSEA. This CDR3 has 12 amino acids. The CDR3 loop reads CSVGQGATEAFF. The CDR3 region has the DNA TGCAGCGTAGGACAGGGGGCCACTGAAGCTTTCTTT.

This clonotype was detected only a few times. The chain combines TRBV5-1 with TRBJ2-3, with 9 bases fitting TRBD2. Per the germline V gene, CDR1 is SGHRS and CDR2 is YFSETQ. This CDR3 has 19 residues. V was clipped by 1 base and J by 4 bases; unmatched bases: 16. As DNA, the CDR3 is TGCGCCAGCAGCTTGTCGAGGAAGGGACTAGCTTTGGGATCAGATACGCAGTATTTT. It specifies CASSLSRKGLALGSDTQYF.

This clonotype was observed a handful of times. The chain combines TRBV7-2 with TRBJ2-7; D possibly corresponds to TRBD1 (6 bases). The V end was cut by 5 bases, the J end by 4 bases, with 18 bases between. The germline CDR1 and CDR2 sequences are SGHTA and FQGNSA. This CDR3 region has 15 residues. CDR3 in amino acids: CASSQLGGQRYEQYF. In nucleotides, the CDR3 is TGTGCCAGCAGCCAGTTAGGCGGACAGCGATACGAGCAGTACTTC.

This clonotype was seen only a few times. This sequence joins TRBV28 and TRBJ1-4; D call uncertain. The CDR3 runs to 14 residues. In germline, CDR1 is MDHEN, CDR2 SYDVKM. With 9 bases removed from V and 0 bases from J, the gap between germline ends came to 11 bases. CDR3 sequence: CASGRVATNEKLFF. CDR3 bases: TGTGCCAGTGGCCGTGTGGCAACTAATGAAAAACTGTTTTTT. Looking up the rest from reference TRBV28 and TRBJ1-4 gives the full variable domain: DVKVTQSSRYLVKRTGEKVFLECVQDMDHENMFWYRQDPGLGLRLIYFSYDVKMKEKGDIPEGYSVSREKKERFSLILESASTNQTSMYLCASGRVATNEKLFFGSGTQLSVL.

This clonotype was seen a few times. This chain's CDR3 is CASSLGIPTSGRQETQYF. The CDR3 bases are TGTGCCAGCAGCTTAGGTATCCCGACTAGCGGGAGGCAAGAGACCCAGTACTTC. The chain links TRBV11-1 to TRBJ2-5; TRBD2 agrees at 13 bases. CDR3 length: 18 residues. With V trimmed by 1 base and J by 2 bases, 7 bases remained unmatched. In germline, CDR1 is SGHAT, CDR2 FQDESV (reference sequence).

The V call is TRBV3-1, the J call TRBJ2-7; 7 bases align to TRBD2. Germline V gene sequence: CDR1 LGHDT, CDR2 YNNKEL (reference sequence). The V gene end was trimmed by 1 base and the J gene end by 0 bases; junction bases not matched to a gene: 3. This CDR3 is built from 15 residues. The CDR3 coding sequence is TGTGCCAGCAGCCAAGGGTCTAGCGGCTCCTACGAGCAGTACTTC. This encodes CASSQGSSGSYEQYF.

The table lists this clonotype with a few counts. The gene calls are TRBV10-3 and TRBJ1-2, with a tentative D call TRBD1 (5 bases). V gave up 4 bases and J gave up 4 bases, with 10 bases separating them. Germline V gene data show CDR1 as ENHRY and CDR2 as SYGVKD. CDR3 length: 13 residues. The CDR3: CAISVRDLYGYTF. The CDR3 DNA is TGTGCCATCAGTGTCAGGGACCTCTATGGCTACACCTTC.

This clonotype was counted between two and nine times. The V call is TRBV5-1, the J call TRBJ2-1, with 7 bases aligning to TRBD1. The CDR3 has 16 amino acids. V shed 5 bases, J shed 1 base, and the junction held 9 bases outside the gene matches. The germline CDR1 and CDR2 sequences are SGHRS and YFSETQ. This CDR3 reads CASRAFRQGSYNEQFF. CDR3 DNA sequence: TGCGCCAGCAGAGCCTTTAGACAGGGATCCTACAATGAGCAGTTCTTC.

Written as DNA, the CDR3 is TGCAGTGCTGAATCCGGGACTAGCACCAATGAGCAGTTCTTC. Its protein is CSAESGTSTNEQFF. The chain has TRBV20-1 and TRBJ2-1, with TRBD2 matching over 9 bases. The CDR3 has 14 residues. V trimming: 5 bases; J trimming: 6 bases; junction bases outside the gene matches: 8. Germline V gives CDR1 DFQATT, CDR2 SNEGSKA (reference sequence).

This chain uses TRBV2 with TRBJ2-4, with TRBD1 identical over 8 bases. In germline, CDR1 is SNHLY, CDR2 FYNNEI. After removal of 6 bases from V and 7 bases from J, the junction contained 14 bases not matched to a gene. The CDR3 loop spans 16 amino acids. The CDR3 is CASRLRDRIMGNIQYF. The CDR3 DNA reads as TGTGCCAGCAGGCTCCGGGACAGGATCATGGGGAACATTCAGTACTTC.

The CDR3 sequence is CASSRRTGSNQPQHF. The CDR3 nucleotides are TGTGCCAGCAGTCGCCGGACAGGGAGCAATCAGCCCCAGCATTTT. The V and J genes are TRBV12-3 or TRBV12-4 and TRBJ1-5; 8 bases match TRBD1. Unmatched junction bases numbered 4, after V lost 5 bases and J lost 1 base. CDR3 length equals 15 residues.

This sequence joins TRBV7-6 and TRBJ2-2, with 12 bases lining up with TRBD2. CDR1 is SGHVS, CDR2 FNYEAQ, per germline. V lost 1 base, J lost 2 bases, and 2 bases stayed unmatched. The CDR3 extends over 17 amino acids. The CDR3 region is CASSLGTSGANTGELFF. CDR3 DNA sequence: TGTGCCAGCAGCTTAGGGACTAGCGGGGCCAACACCGGGGAGCTGTTTTTT.

This clonotype was recorded a few times. An end of the junction differs from the germline gene, which may be a read error. V is TRBV7-7 and J is TRBJ2-5; D is unclear. Germline-derived CDR1 and CDR2 are SSHAT and FNYEAQ (reference sequence). This CDR3 is built from 14 residues. Here the CDR3 reads CASSPGLSRETQYF. CDR3 bases: TGTGCTAGCAGCCCGGGTCTCTCACGAGAGACCCAGTACTTC.

The table lists this clonotype with a few counts. V gene TRBV9 combines with J gene TRBJ2-1; 8 nucleotides line up with TRBD2. Germline V lookup: CDR1 SGDLS, CDR2 YYNGEE. This CDR3 spans 15 amino acids. The trim removed 7 bases at V and 0 bases at J, leaving 6 bases unmatched. CDR3 sequence reads: CASAISGTSYNEQFF. The CDR3 nucleotides read TGTGCCAGCGCAATTAGCGGGACCTCCTACAATGAGCAGTTCTTC.

This clonotype was counted only a few times. The J gene is TRBJ2-2, the V gene TRBV6-5; D unclear. The germline gives CDR1 MNHEY, CDR2 SVGAGI. V gave up 0 bases and J gave up 1 base, with 6 bases separating them. The CDR3 covers 15 residues. CDR3 nucleotides: TGTGCCAGCAGTTACTCGGTTCGGAACACCGGGGAGCTGTTTTTT. Translation gives CASSYSVRNTGELFF.

The rearrangement links TRBV27 to TRBJ2-5, with 7 bases identical to TRBD2. The CDR3 length is 13 residues. After removal of 3 bases from V and 4 bases from J, the junction contained 2 bases not matched to a gene. CDR1 is MNHEY, CDR2 SMNVEV, per germline (reference sequence). CDR3 coding DNA: TGTGCCAGCAGTTTCGCGGGGGTAGAGACCCAGTACTTC. Encoded protein: CASSFAGVETQYF.

The chain uses TRBV20-1 and TRBJ1-6, with no clear D. The germline V and J ends were trimmed by 3 bases and 8 bases, with 14 bases remaining between them. The CDR3 sequence is 14 residues long. The V gene's germline CDR1 is DFQATT and CDR2 SNEGSKA (reference sequence). Written as DNA, the CDR3 is TGCAGTGCTAGGGGTACGTCTGGGGATTCACCCCTCCACTTT. This sequence encodes CSARGTSGDSPLHF.

Only a few counts were recorded for this clonotype. The chain couples TRBV7-2 to TRBJ2-3; D uncertain. Trimming stripped 2 bases from V and 10 bases from J, with 10 bases between. Germline V gene sequence: CDR1 SGHTA, CDR2 FQGNSA. The CDR3 sequence is 12 residues long. This CDR3 reads CASSLPPESQYF. DNA for the CDR3: TGTGCCAGCAGCTTACCCCCCGAATCGCAGTATTTT. The variable domain in full, with the rest retrieved from reference TRBV7-2 and TRBJ2-3, is GAGVSQSPSNKVTEKGKDVELRCDPISGHTALYWYRQSLGQGLEFLIYFQGNSAPDKSGLPSDRFSAERTGGSVSTLTIQRTQQEDSAVYLCASSLPPESQYFGPGTRLTVL.

This clonotype has a handful of counts. The chain employs TRBV5-1 and TRBJ2-5; 8 bases fit TRBD2. The CDR3 is 13 residues long. V was clipped by 6 bases and J by 4 bases; unmatched bases: 5. Per germline, CDR1 SGHRS and CDR2 YFSETQ. The CDR3 loop reads CASKAGGSETQYF. The CDR3 nucleotides are TGCGCCAGCAAGGCGGGGGGTTCAGAGACCCAGTACTTC.

The chain carries TRBV6-2 or TRBV6-3 and TRBJ2-7; TRBD1 aligns across 10 bases. The CDR3 covers 15 residues. Trimming removed 5 bases from V and 4 bases from J; junction bases left unmatched: 8. Germline V gene sequence: CDR1 MNHEY, CDR2 SVGEGT. CDR3 loop: CASSDHRDRGYEQYF. The CDR3 DNA is TGTGCCAGCAGTGACCACCGGGACAGGGGTTACGAGCAGTACTTC.

This clonotype was observed at least ten times. The gene calls are TRBV7-6 and TRBJ1-6, with D unclear. The CDR3 contains 13 residues. Trimming cost V 4 bases and J 10 bases, with 11 bases left between them. Germline CDR1 reads SGHVS; CDR2 reads FNYEAQ. CDR3 nucleotide sequence: TGTGCCAGCAGCTCAGTCGGGGAATCACCCCTCCACTTT. This gives the protein CASSSVGESPLHF.

This chain joins TRBV11-2 and TRBJ2-7; D not resolved. V shed 0 bases and J shed 5 bases, with 2 bases lying between them. Germline CDR1 SGHAT, CDR2 FQNNGV. The CDR3 length is 11 residues. The CDR3 DNA reads TGTGCCAGCAGCTTAGAGAACGAGCAGTACTTC. Residues: CASSLENEQYF.

The rearrangement joins TRBV11-3 to TRBJ2-3; D not resolved. V shed 5 bases and J shed 4 bases, with 13 bases lying between them. Looked up from germline, CDR1 is SGHNT and CDR2 is YENEEA. The CDR3 is 14 amino acids. This CDR3 is CASSPGDTPDTQYF. The CDR3 DNA reads TGTGCCAGCAGCCCAGGAGACACTCCAGATACGCAGTATTTT.

This clonotype was picked up a small number of times. The genes are TRBV20-1 and TRBJ2-5; tentatively, D is TRBD1 (5 bases). CDR1 and CDR2 (germline): DFQATT, SNEGSKA (reference sequence). The CDR3 extends over 13 amino acids. Deletions cut 6 bases from V and 7 bases from J, with 18 bases between. CDR3 DNA: TGCAGTGCCGGCCGACGGGTACAGGCGACCCAGTACTTC. Its protein product is CSAGRRVQATQYF.

The rearrangement uses TRBV6-4 and TRBJ1-2; D is uncertain. Trimming removed 7 bases from V and 4 bases from J, with 19 bases in between. CDR1 MRHNA and CDR2 SNTAGT come from the germline V gene. The CDR3 length is 15 residues. The CDR3 is CASIRRVTVVYGYTF. The CDR3 DNA reads TGTGCCAGCATCCGTCGAGTTACCGTTGTCTATGGCTACACCTTC.

The rearrangement links TRBV4-3 to TRBJ2-2; 12 nucleotides agree with TRBD2. Germline CDR1 is LGHNA and CDR2 is YSLEER. Trimming cost V 1 base and J 4 bases; bases outside gene matches: 7. The CDR3 sequence is 18 residues long. CDR3 region: CASSQGELAGGGTGELFF. Written as DNA, the CDR3 is TGCGCCAGCAGCCAAGGGGAACTAGCGGGAGGCGGCACCGGGGAGCTGTTTTTT.